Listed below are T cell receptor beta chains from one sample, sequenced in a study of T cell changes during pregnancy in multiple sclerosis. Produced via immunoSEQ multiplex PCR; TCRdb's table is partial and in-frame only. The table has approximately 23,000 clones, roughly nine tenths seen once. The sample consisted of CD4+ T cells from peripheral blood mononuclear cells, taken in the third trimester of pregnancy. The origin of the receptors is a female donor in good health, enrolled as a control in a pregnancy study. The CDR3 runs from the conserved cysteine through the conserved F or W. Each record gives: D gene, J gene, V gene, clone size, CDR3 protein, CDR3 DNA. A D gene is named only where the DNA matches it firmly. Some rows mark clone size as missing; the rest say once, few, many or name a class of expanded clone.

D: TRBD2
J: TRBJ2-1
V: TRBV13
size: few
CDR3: CASSRLETLAGGPLGDEQFF
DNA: TGTGCCAGCAGCCGCCTTGAGACCCTAGCGGGAGGGCCACTCGGGGATGAGCAGTTCTTC

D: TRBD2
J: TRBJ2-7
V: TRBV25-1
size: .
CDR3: CASSAPGLAGYEQYF
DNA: TGTGCCAGCAGTGCCCCGGGACTAGCGGGCTACGAGCAGTACTTC

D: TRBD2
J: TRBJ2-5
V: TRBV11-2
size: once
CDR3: CASSSPSGGAWETQYF
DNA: TGTGCCAGCAGCTCGCCTAGCGGGGGGGCCTGGGAGACCCAGTACTTC

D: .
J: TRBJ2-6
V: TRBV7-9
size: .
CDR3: CASSFPGIGANVLTF
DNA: TGTGCCAGCAGCTTTCCAGGTATCGGAGCCAACGTCCTGACTTTC

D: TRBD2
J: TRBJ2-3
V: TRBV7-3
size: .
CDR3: CASSPGLAATDTQYF
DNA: TGTGCCAGCAGCCCCGGACTAGCAGCCACAGATACGCAGTATTTT

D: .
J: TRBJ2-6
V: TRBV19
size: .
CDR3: CASSAQGTWANVLTF
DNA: TGTGCCAGTAGTGCCCAGGGGACCTGGGCCAACGTCCTGACTTTC

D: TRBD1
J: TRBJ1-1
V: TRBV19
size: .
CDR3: CASSAGTGSRAEAFF
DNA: TGTGCCAGTAGTGCTGGGACAGGTTCAAGGGCCGAAGCTTTCTTT

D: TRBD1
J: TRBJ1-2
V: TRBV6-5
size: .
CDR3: CASSPPTGPGYTF
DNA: TGTGCCAGCAGCCCACCGACAGGGCCTGGCTACACCTTC

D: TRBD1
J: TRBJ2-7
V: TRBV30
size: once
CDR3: CAWNPGQTPLEQYF
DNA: TGTGCCTGGAATCCGGGACAGACACCACTGGAGCAGTACTTC

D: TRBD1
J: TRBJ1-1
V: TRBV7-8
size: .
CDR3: CASSLAGQGNTEAFF
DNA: TGTGCCAGCAGCTTAGCAGGACAGGGGAACACTGAAGCTTTCTTT

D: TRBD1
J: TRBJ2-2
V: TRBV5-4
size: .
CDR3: CASSYGQARTGELFF
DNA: TGTGCCAGCAGCTACGGACAGGCGCGGACCGGGGAGCTGTTTTTT

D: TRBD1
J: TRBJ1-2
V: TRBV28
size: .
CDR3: CASSGQGPYGYTF
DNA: TGTGCCAGCAGTGGACAGGGACCCTATGGCTACACCTTC

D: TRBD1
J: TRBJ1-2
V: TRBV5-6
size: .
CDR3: CASSNGQVSGYTF
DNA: TGTGCCAGCAGCAACGGACAGGTCTCTGGCTACACCTTC

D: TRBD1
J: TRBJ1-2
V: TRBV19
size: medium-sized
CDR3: CASRGFGQGRYTF
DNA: TGTGCCAGTAGGGGATTTGGACAGGGGCGCTACACCTTC

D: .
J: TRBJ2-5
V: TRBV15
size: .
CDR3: CATSGKDRLQETQYF
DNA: TGTGCCACCAGCGGGAAAGACAGACTCCAAGAGACCCAGTACTTC

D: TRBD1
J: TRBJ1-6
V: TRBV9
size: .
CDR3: CASSAGTGNYNSPLHF
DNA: TGTGCCAGCAGCGCCGGGACAGGGAACTATAATTCACCCCTCCACTTT

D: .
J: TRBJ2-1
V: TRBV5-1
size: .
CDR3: CASSRSGPYNEQFF
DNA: TGCGCCAGCAGTAGGAGCGGGCCCTACAATGAGCAGTTCTTC

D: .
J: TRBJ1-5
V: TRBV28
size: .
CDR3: CASSPPGPGGGQPQHF
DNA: TGTGCCAGCAGTCCCCCCGGGCCCGGAGGCGGTCAGCCCCAGCATTTT

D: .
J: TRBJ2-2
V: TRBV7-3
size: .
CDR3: CASSPHTGTAGELFF
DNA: TGTGCCAGCAGCCCCCACACAGGGACGGCCGGGGAGCTGTTTTTT

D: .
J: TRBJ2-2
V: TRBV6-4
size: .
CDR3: CASKTRSASGELFF
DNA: TGTGCCAGCAAGACTAGGTCGGCGTCTGGGGAGCTGTTTTTT

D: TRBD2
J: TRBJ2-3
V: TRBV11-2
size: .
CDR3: CASSPTSGGGTQYF
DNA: TGTGCCAGCAGCCCCACTAGCGGGGGGGGTACGCAGTATTTT

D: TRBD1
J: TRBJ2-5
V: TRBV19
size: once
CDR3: CASSPGGAPRETQYF
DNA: TGTGCCAGTAGTCCAGGGGGCGCCCCCCGGGAGACCCAGTACTTC

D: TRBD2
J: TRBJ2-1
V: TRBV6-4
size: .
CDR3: CASSDIRGGIGEQFF
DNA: TGTGCCAGCAGTGATATCCGGGGGGGGATCGGTGAGCAGTTCTTC

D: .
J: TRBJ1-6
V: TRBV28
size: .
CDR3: CASSSGGGNSPLHF
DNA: TGTGCCAGCAGTTCGGGGGGGGGTAATTCACCCCTCCACTTT

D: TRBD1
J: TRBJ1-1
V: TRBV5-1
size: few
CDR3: CASSSGTGVRDTEAFF
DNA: TGCGCCAGCAGCTCCGGGACAGGGGTAAGAGACACTGAAGCTTTCTTT

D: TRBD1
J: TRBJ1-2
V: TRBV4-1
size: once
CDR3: CASSHEMTGLGGYTF
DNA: TGCGCCAGCAGCCATGAAATGACAGGGCTAGGAGGCTACACCTTC

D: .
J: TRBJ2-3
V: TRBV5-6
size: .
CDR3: CASSSGTSLATQYF
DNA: TGTGCCAGCAGCTCCGGGACTTCCTTGGCTACGCAGTATTTT

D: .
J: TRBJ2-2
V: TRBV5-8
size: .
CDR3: CASSLYGGPTGELFF
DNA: TGTGCCAGCAGCTTGTACGGGGGACCCACCGGGGAGCTGTTTTTT

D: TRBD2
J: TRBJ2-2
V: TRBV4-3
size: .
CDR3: CASSQVSGGRNTGELFF
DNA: TGCGCCAGCAGCCAAGTTAGCGGGGGTCGGAACACCGGGGAGCTGTTTTTT